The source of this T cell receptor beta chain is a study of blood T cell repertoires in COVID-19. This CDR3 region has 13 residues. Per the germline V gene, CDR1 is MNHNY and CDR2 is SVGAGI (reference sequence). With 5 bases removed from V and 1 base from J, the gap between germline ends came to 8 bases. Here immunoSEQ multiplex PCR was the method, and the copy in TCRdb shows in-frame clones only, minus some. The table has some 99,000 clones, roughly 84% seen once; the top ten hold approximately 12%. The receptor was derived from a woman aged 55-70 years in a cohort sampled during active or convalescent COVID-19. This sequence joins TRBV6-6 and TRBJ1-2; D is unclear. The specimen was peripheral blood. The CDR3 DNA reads TGTGCCAGCAGTCACGGGAGTAACTATGGCTACACCTTC. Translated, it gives CASSHGSNYGYTF.